This T cell receptor beta chain derives from a study of CXCR3-negative and CXCR3-positive naive CD8 T cells. Germline CDR1 and CDR2: LGHNA and YSLEER. CDR3 length equals 15 residues. Carrying UMI labels, the TRB cDNA libraries were prepared through 5' RACE. TCRdb re-called the 5' RACE reads; every CDR3 protein appears as one record, without DNA. Its table records around 120,000 distinct CDR3 sequences. Findings and limits, study-wide: Researchers report that CXCR3-positive naive cells carry more hydrophobic TRB CDR3s than CXCR3-negative naive cells.

A note on this clonotype: The antigen remains unidentified.

The V call is TRBV4-3, the J call TRBJ2-1; with no DNA, the TCRdb D assignment of TRBD2 cannot be verified. Sample: naive CXCR3+ CD8+ T cells from blood. The subset is: CD45RO-CCR7+CD27+CD95- naive CD8+ T cells expressing CXCR3 (TNR3+). The TCR comes from a human donor in good health. Some clones in this sample may be carry-over from other donors' samples. The CDR3: CASSRLAGGLNEQFF.